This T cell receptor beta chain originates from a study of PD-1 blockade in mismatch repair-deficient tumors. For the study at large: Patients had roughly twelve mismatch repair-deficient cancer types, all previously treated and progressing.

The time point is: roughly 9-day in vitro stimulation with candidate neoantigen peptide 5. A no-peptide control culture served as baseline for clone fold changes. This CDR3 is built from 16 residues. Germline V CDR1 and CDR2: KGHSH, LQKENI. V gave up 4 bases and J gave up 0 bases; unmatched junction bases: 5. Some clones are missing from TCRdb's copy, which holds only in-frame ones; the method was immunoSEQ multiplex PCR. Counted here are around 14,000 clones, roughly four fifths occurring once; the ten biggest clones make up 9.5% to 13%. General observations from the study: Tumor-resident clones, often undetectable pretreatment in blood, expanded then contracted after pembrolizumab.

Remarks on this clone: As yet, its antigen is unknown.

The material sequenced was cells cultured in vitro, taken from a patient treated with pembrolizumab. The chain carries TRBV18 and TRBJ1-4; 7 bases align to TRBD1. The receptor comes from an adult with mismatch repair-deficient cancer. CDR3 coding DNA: TGTGCCAGCTCACGAGGACAGGCGTCAACTAATGAAAAACTGTTTTTT. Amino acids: CASSRGQASTNEKLFF.